This TCR beta chain comes out of a study of human T cells and chemical hapten exposure. There are a few counts of this clonotype. What it binds is not known. Study-wide points: Among expanded TCRs, significantly more large CDR3 similarity clusters formed than among controls.

This CDR3 comprises 14 residues. V was trimmed by 7 bases and J by 4 bases, leaving 11 bases between them. Time point indicated: patch test 2, 6 weeks after DPC sensitization. Treatment noted: therapeutic diphenylcyclopropenone sensitization with weekly scalp DPC. Donors were 18 to 70-year-old alopecia patients suitable for DPC. It was the library that attached unique molecular identifiers to individual cDNA molecules. In the original workflow: Across samples, TCR counts had a median of roughly 97,000 and ranged from about 23,224 to 700,000. TCRdb re-called the RACE reads through MiXCR, storing one row per CDR3 protein. TCRdb's processing, not the authors', yielded these V and J calls. This table has about 380,000 distinct CDR3 sequences, just under 6.5% appearing once.

V usage is TRBV12-3 or TRBV12-4 and J usage is TRBJ1-6, with D perhaps TRBD1 (5 bases). This receptor was taken from a woman aged 18 to 35 with alopecia areata. Some clones in this sample may be carry-over from other donors' samples. The sample here was whole blood, taken in connection with sensitization to the hapten diphenylcyclopropenone (DPC). CDR3 sequence: CASKSAGYNSPLHF. DNA of the CDR3: TGTGCCAGCAAGTCGGCAGGGTATAATTCACCCCTCCACTTT.